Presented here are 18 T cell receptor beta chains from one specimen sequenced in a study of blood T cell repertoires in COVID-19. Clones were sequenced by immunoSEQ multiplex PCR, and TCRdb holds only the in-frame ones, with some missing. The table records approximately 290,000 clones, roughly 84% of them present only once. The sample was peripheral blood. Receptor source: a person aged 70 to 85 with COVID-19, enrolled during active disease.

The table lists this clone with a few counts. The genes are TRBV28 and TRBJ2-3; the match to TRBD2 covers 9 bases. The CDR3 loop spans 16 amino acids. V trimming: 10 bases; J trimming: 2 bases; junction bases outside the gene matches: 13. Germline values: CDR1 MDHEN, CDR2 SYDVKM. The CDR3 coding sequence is TGTGCCATCACCCTCAGCCCTAGCGGGACCACAGATACGCAGTATTTT. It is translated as CAITLSPSGTTDTQYF.

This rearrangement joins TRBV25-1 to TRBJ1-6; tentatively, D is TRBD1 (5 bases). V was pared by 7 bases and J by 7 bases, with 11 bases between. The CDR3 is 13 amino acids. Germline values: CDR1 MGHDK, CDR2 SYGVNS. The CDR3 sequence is CASNSRENSPLHF. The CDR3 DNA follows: TGTGCCAGCAACTCCAGGGAAAATTCACCCCTCCACTTT.

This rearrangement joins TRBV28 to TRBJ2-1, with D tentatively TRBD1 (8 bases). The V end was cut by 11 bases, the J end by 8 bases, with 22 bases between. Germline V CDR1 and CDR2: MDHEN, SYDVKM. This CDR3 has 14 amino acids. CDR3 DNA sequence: TGTGCCGCCACAGGGGGGGTTGTTCCCTATGAGCAGTTCTTC. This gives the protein CAATGGVVPYEQFF.

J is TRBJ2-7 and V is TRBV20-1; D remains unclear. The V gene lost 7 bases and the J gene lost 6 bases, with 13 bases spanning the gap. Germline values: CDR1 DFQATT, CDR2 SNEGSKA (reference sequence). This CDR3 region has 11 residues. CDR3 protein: CSVAVPGEQYF. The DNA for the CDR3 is TGCAGTGTGGCGGTTCCCGGCGAGCAGTACTTC.

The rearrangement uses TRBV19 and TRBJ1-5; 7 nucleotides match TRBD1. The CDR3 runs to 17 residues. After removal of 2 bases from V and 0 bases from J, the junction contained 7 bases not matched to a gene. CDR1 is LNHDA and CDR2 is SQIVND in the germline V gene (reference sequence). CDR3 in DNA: TGTGCCAGTAGTATACAGGACAGGACCTTTAGCAATCAGCCCCAGCATTTT. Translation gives CASSIQDRTFSNQPQHF. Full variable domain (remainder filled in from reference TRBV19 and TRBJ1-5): DGGITQSPKYLFRKEGQNVTLSCEQNLNHDAMYWYRQDPGQGLRLIYYSQIVNDFQKGDIAEGYSVSREKKESFPLTVTSAQKNPTAFYLCASSIQDRTFSNQPQHFGDGTRLSIL.

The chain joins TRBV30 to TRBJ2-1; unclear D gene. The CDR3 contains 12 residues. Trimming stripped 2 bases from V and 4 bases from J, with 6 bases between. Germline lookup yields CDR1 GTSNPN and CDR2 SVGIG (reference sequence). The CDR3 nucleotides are TGTGCCTGGAGTAGCACTTACAATGAGCAGTTCTTC. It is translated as CAWSSTYNEQFF.

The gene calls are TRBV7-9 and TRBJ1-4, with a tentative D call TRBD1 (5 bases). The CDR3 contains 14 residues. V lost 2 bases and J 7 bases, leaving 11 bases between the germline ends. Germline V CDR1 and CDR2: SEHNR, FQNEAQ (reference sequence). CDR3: CASSLPQGGEKLFF. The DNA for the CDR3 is TGTGCCAGCAGCTTACCCCAGGGAGGTGAAAAACTGTTTTTT.

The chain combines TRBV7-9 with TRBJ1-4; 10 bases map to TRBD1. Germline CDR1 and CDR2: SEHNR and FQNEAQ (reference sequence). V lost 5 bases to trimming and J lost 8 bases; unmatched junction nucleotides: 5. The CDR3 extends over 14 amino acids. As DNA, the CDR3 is TGTGCCAGCAGCAACCGGGACAGGGGCGAAAAACTGTTTTTT. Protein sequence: CASSNRDRGEKLFF.

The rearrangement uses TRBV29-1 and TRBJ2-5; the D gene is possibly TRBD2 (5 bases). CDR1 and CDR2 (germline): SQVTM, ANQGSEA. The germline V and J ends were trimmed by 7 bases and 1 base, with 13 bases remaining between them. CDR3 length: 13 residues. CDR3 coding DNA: TGCAGCGGATTACCAGCGGCCCAAGAGACCCAGTACTTC. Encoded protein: CSGLPAAQETQYF.

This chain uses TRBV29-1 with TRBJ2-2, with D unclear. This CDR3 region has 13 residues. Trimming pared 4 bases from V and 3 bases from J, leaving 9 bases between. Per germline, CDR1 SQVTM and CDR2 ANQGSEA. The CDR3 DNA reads TGCAGCGTTGTCCCCGTTCACACCGGGGAGCTGTTTTTT. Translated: CSVVPVHTGELFF.

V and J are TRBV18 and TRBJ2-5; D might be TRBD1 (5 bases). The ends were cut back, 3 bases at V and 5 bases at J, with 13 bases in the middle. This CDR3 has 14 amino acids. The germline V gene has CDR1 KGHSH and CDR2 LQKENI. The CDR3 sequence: CASSPVRGSETQYF. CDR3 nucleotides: TGTGCCAGCTCACCGGTTAGGGGATCGGAGACCCAGTACTTC.

CDR3 protein: CASSPGADGYTF. The CDR3 nucleotides read TGTGCCAGCAGCCCAGGCGCCGATGGCTACACCTTC. The chain joins TRBV28 to TRBJ1-2; D is unresolved. Germline V gives CDR1 MDHEN, CDR2 SYDVKM. V lost 6 bases and J 6 bases, leaving 11 bases between the germline ends. The CDR3 covers 12 residues.

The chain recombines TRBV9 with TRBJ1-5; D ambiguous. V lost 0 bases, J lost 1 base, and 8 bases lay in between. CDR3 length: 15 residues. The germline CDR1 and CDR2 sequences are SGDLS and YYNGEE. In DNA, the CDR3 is TGTGCCAGCAGCGTAGCAGGTGGGAGCAATCAGCCCCAGCATTTT. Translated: CASSVAGGSNQPQHF.

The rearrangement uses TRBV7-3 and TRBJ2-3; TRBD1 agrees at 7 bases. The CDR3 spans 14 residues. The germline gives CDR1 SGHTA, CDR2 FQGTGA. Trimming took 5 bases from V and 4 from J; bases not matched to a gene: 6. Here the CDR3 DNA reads TGTGCCAGCAGCCAAGACAGGGCCCCAGATACGCAGTATTTT. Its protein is CASSQDRAPDTQYF.

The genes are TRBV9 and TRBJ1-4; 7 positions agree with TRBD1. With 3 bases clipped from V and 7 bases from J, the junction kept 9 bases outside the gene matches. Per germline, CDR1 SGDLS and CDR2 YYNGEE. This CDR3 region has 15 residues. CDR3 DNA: TGTGCCAGCAGCGCATTACAGGGGATAGGTGAAAAACTGTTTTTT. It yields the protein CASSALQGIGEKLFF.

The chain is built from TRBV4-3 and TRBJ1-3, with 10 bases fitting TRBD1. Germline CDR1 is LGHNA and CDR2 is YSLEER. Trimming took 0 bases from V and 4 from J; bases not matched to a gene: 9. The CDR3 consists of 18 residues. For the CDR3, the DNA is TGCGCCAGCAGCCAAGATCATGCGGGACAGGGGTTCGGAAACACCATATATTTT. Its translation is CASSQDHAGQGFGNTIYF.

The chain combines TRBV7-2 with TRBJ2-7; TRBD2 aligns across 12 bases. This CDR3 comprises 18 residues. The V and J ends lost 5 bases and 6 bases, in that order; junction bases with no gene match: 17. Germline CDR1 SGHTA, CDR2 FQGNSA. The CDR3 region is CASSHRGTSGSPIREQYF. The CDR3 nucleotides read TGTGCCAGCAGCCATAGAGGGACTAGCGGGTCCCCTATTCGCGAGCAGTACTTC.

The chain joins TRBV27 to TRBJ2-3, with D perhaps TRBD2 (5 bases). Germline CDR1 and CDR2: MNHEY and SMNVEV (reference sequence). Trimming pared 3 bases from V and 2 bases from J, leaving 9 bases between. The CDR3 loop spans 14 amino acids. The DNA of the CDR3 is TGTGCCAGCAGTTTTGACTATGCCACAGATACGCAGTATTTT. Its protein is CASSFDYATDTQYF.